What follows are 9 T cell receptor beta chains derived from one specimen sequenced in a study of blood T cell repertoires in COVID-19. Assay: immunoSEQ multiplex PCR; the TCRdb copy retains only in-frame clones and omits some. Of about 270,000 clones in the sample, approximately 88% were seen once. Sequencing was done on a sample of PBMCs or T cells enriched from blood (not recorded which). These receptors all stem from a woman aged 40 to 49 with acute COVID-19.

This chain connects TRBV2 to TRBJ2-1, with 8 bases identical to TRBD2. Germline loops: CDR1 SNHLY, CDR2 FYNNEI. The CDR3 totals 13 residues. V lost 6 bases to trimming and J lost 4 bases; unmatched junction nucleotides: 2. Here the CDR3 reads CASSSSGYNEQFF. The CDR3 coding sequence is TGTGCCAGCAGCTCTAGCGGGTACAATGAGCAGTTCTTC.

The gene calls are TRBV7-2 and TRBJ1-2; TRBD1 matches at 11 bases. The germline CDR1 and CDR2 sequences are SGHTA and FQGNSA. The ends lost 5 bases at V and 5 bases at J; junction bases unmatched: 10. There are 16 residues in the CDR3. The CDR3 spells CASSPGGTGGLYGYTF. The CDR3, as DNA: TGTGCCAGCAGCCCGGGGGGGACAGGGGGACTATATGGCTACACCTTC.

This rearrangement joins TRBV12-5 to TRBJ2-5; TRBD1 aligns across 8 bases. Germline loops: CDR1 LGHNT, CDR2 FRNRAP. The CDR3 runs to 16 residues. J gave up 4 bases and V 6 bases, and 13 bases lay outside the gene matches. CDR3 region: CASGIGVQGATETQYF. The CDR3 DNA follows: TGTGCTAGTGGCATTGGGGTTCAGGGGGCTACAGAGACCCAGTACTTC.

This clone has just one count. The CDR3 nucleotides are TGTGCCAGCAGCAAGAGGAACCAAGAGACCCAGTACTTC. It yields the protein CASSKRNQETQYF. The chain employs TRBV9 and TRBJ2-5; D is ambiguous. V was pared by 4 bases and J by 0 bases, with 7 bases between. Germline V lookup: CDR1 SGDLS, CDR2 YYNGEE. The CDR3 runs to 13 residues.

The chain recombines TRBV5-4 with TRBJ2-6; D is possibly TRBD2 (5 bases). The length of the CDR3 is 15 residues. The V and J ends lost 1 base and 1 base respectively, with 6 bases between them. CDR1 and CDR2 (germline): SGHNT, YYREEE (reference sequence). The CDR3 sequence is CASSLTGSGANVLTF. Here the CDR3 DNA reads TGTGCCAGCAGCTTGACGGGGTCTGGGGCCAACGTCCTGACTTTC.

The chain is built from TRBV19 and TRBJ1-4; weak D call: TRBD1 (6 bases). The V and J ends lost 2 bases and 4 bases respectively, with 11 bases between them. Germline V gene lookup returns CDR1 LNHDA and CDR2 SQIVND (reference sequence). The CDR3 sequence is 15 residues long. CDR3 in DNA: TGTGCCAGTAGTATAATCCAGGGGCTTAATGAAAAACTGTTTTTT. Its translation is CASSIIQGLNEKLFF. The full variable domain, rest sourced from reference TRBV19 and TRBJ1-4, is DGGITQSPKYLFRKEGQNVTLSCEQNLNHDAMYWYRQDPGQGLRLIYYSQIVNDFQKGDIAEGYSVSREKKESFPLTVTSAQKNPTAFYLCASSIIQGLNEKLFFGSGTQLSVL.

The CDR3 spells CASSSALPGGSVPTVQYV. CDR3 nucleotides: TGTGCCAGCAGCTCCGCACTCCCGGGGGGAAGCGTGCCTACCGTGCAGTACGTC. The V gene is TRBV7-9, the J gene TRBJ2-7, with TRBD2 matching 7 bases. The CDR3 is made up of 18 amino acids. CDR1 and CDR2 from the germline V gene are SEHNR and FQNEAQ (reference sequence). J lost 9 bases, V lost 4 bases, and 24 bases had no gene match.

The chain is built from TRBV19 and TRBJ1-2; 7 nucleotides line up with TRBD1. V was clipped by 4 bases and J by 0 bases; unmatched bases: 8. Germline CDR1 LNHDA, CDR2 SQIVND (reference sequence). The CDR3 loop spans 16 amino acids. CDR3 nucleotide sequence: TGTGCCAGTAGTACCCCCCGGGACAGTCCTAACTATGGCTACACCTTC. It translates to CASSTPRDSPNYGYTF.

The chain uses TRBV28 and TRBJ2-7; 7 bases are a match to TRBD2. With 5 bases clipped from V and 2 bases from J, the junction kept 6 bases outside the gene matches. This CDR3 region has 14 residues. The germline V gene has CDR1 MDHEN and CDR2 SYDVKM. CDR3 coding DNA: TGTGCCAGCAGTGCTAGCGGTGCTACCTACGAGCAGTACGTC. Encoded protein: CASSASGATYEQYV.